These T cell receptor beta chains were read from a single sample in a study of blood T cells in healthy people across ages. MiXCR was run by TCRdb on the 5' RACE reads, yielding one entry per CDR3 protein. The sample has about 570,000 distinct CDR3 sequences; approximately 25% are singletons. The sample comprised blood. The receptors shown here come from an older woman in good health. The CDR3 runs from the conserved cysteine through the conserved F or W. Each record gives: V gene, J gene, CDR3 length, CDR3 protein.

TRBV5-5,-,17,CASSALLAGGADNEQFF
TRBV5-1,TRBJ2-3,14,CASSLLPAPDTQYF
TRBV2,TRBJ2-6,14,CASPGDSGANVLTF
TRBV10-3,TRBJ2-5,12,CAISEQKETQYF
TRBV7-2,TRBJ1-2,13,CASSFSGGDGYTF
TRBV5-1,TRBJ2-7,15,CASSFRLAGIYEQYF
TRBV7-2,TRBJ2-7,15,CASRIAGQATYEQYF
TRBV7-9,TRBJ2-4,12,CASSLSRNIQYF
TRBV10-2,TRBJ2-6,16,CASSDGLSSGANVLTF
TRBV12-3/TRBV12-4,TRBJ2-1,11,CASSPWGTQFF
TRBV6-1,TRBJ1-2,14,CASSSSQGDYGYTF
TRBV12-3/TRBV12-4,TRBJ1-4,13,CASRGQGDGKLFF
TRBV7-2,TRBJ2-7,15,CASSLAAGEYYEQYF
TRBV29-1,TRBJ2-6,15,CSVEGQAAGANVLTF
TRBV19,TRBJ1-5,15,CATKQGARGNQPQHF
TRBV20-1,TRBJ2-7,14,CSASRTRSSYEQYF
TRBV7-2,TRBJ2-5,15,CASSLVDGWGETQYF
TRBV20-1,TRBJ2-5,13,CSARLRGPETQYF
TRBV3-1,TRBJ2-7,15,CASSRPSVGCGEQYF
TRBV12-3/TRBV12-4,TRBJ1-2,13,CASRPRAGYGYTF
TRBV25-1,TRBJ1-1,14,CASSAPGRVTEAFF
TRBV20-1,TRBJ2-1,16,CSAGPAGTSGYNEQFF
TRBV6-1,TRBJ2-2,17,CASTDRPGQGVSGELFF
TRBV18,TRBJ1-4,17,CASSPRTTGTGSEKLFF
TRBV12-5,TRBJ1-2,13,CASGRDRNYGYTF
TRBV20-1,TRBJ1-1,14,CSAREGTANTEAFF
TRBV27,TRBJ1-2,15,CASSLSVGLVQGYTF
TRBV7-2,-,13,CASRSRGASEQFF
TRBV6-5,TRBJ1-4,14,CASSYSSAGLRLFF
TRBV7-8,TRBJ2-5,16,CASSLKRSPYQETQYF
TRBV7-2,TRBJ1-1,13,CASSLPWATEAFF
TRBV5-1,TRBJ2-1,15,CASSLLAGASGEQFF
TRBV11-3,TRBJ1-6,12,CASSLIQGALHF
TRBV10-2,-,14,CASTATGLSYEQYF
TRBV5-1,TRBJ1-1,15,CASSLDGYLNTEAFF
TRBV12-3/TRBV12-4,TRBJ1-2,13,CASRRTVGYGYTF
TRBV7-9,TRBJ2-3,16,CASSLGTRDGADTQYF
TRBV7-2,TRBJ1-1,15,CASSLRGRDGTEAFF
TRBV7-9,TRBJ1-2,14,CASSLVGQGVGYTF
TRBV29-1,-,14,CSVEDTVVVNEQFF
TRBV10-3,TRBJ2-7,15,CAISEGSGGIYEQYF
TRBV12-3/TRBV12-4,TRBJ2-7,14,CASSSQTGPYEQYF
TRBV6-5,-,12,CATGTNAYEQYF
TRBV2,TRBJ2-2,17,CASSEIGSWRSTGELFF
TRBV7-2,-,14,CASSSEMRWNEQFF
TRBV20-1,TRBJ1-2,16,CSATTTGFLSGYGYTF
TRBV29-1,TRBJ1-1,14,CSVDRGLGNTEAFF
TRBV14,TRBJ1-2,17,CASSVRWARPSGYGYTF
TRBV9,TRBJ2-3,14,CASSVGIYTDTQYF
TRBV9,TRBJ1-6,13,CASSVGEDSPLHF
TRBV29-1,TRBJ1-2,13,CSVDFRGLFGYTF
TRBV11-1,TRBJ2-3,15,CASSSIAGGPDTQYF
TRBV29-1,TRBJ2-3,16,CSVEGVTGLSTDTQYF
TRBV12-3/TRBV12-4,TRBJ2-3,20,CASSGTGTSGGETFTDTQYF